Listed below are T cell receptor beta chains from one sample, sequenced in a study of control samples from healthy donors and cancer patients. Sequenced by immunoSEQ multiplex PCR; TCRdb stores in-frame clones only, minus some. The table has 120,000 or so clones, around 87% seen once. Sequenced material: blood. Every receptor here comes from a man in his 60s in good health. CDR3s leave out the opening cysteine and the closing phenylalanine or tryptophan.

>TRBJ1-3|TRBV5-6
ASSLGSGLSGNTIY
>TRBJ1-5|TRBV19
ASSIAGTGNQPQH
>TRBJ1-2|TRBV5-1
ASSLGGQLIGYT
>TRBJ2-3|TRBV11-3
ASSFSRASTDTQY
>TRBJ2-7|TRBV6-5
ASTDGVLEQY
>TRBJ1-1|TRBV10-3
AIKAGPTEAF
>TRBJ2-1|TRBV5-1
ASSSGAYNEQF
>TRBJ2-7|TRBV5-1
ASRRGGDYEQY
>TRBJ1-4|TRBV18
ASSRSGTGDEKLF
>TRBJ1-2|TRBV12-3/TRBV12-4
ASSVNGYT
>TRBJ1-4|TRBV5-8
ASSQGVGAQNEKLF
>TRBJ1-4|TRBV6-1
ASSVWDSPSTNEKLF
>TRBJ2-7|TRBV6-5
ASSYSRGWSYEQY
>TRBJ2-3|TRBV18
ASSPRTGSTDTQY
>TRBJ2-7|TRBV5-1
ASSLWTGVSYEQY
>TRBJ2-1|TRBV7-9
ASSLITGATYNEQF
>TRBJ1-1|TRBV11-2
ASSSGQVKNTEAF
>TRBJ2-3|TRBV7-2
ASSLVATSTDTQY
>TRBJ1-3|TRBV28
ASSFNRLYTSGNTIY
>TRBJ1-6|TRBV19
ASSYTGKDNSPLH
>TRBJ1-1|TRBV28
ASSFSGTGITEAF
>TRBJ2-3|TRBV5-6
ASTRDRGSTDTQY
>TRBJ2-5|TRBV2
ASRRDISSGGNRETQY
>TRBJ1-1|TRBV28
ASSSGAGLAF
>TRBJ2-3|TRBV5-1
ASSLEESYTDTQY
>TRBJ2-7|TRBV28
ASRQGSSYEQY
>TRBJ1-4|TRBV18
ASSPRRAENEKLF
>TRBJ2-3|TRBV2
ASKLRKGVAGYSTDTQY
>TRBJ1-2|TRBV4-1
ASSPNGPVNYGYT
>TRBJ1-3|TRBV4-1
ASSQDQTRSSGNTIY
>TRBJ2-2|TRBV5-1
ASSWTGTGVVGELF
>TRBJ1-4|TRBV19
ASSIRGPDEKLF
>TRBJ1-4|TRBV18
ASSIDRAPPNEKLF
>TRBJ1-2|TRBV9
ASSVRGNYGYT
>TRBJ1-4|TRBV5-1
ASSPGMGGEKLF
>TRBJ2-7|TRBV11-2
ASSPDRGRHEQY
>TRBJ2-7|TRBV27
ASSFAGPPDYEQY
>TRBJ1-2|TRBV28
ASTKNPGGAYGYT
>TRBJ2-7|TRBV5-6
ASSFPGPVAYEQY
>TRBJ1-5|TRBV5-1
ASSLDQVTAQH
>TRBJ1-1|TRBV7-9
ASSFTTTEAF
>TRBJ1-5|TRBV27
ASSAVGWGNQPQH
>TRBJ2-3|TRBV6-1
ASSEGVAGVLDTQY
>TRBJ1-1|TRBV5-4
ASSWLGEGAF
>TRBJ1-1|TRBV7-3
ASSLSGVTEAF
>TRBJ1-1|TRBV6-5
ASSLSGDTEAF
>TRBJ1-3|TRBV7-8
ASSLGAGAGNTIY
>TRBJ1-1|TRBV28
ASSLIGTGDTEAF
>TRBJ2-3|TRBV5-6
ASSLNGGQDTQY
>TRBJ1-2|TRBV3-1/TRBV3-2
ASSFGAEDGYT